Detailed here is one TCR beta chain. This clone turned up a few times. Its antigen remains unidentified. No base qualities exist here, and no much larger clone lies one base off it. This sample stems from a study of cytomegalovirus exposure and HLA in healthy donors (dated by TCRdb to about 2017). Context from the whole study: An earlier analysis of several hundred of the donors reported about 250 Gb of sequence data and 100 million to 130 million unique TCR beta sequences from some 180 million T cells. To predict cytomegalovirus infection status, the study brought together high-throughput TCR immunosequencing, statistical association of individual TCRs with disease status, and machine learning. A handful of DR-DQ haplotypes were treated as single units for association and clustering because of strong linkage in the cohort. An earlier analysis of approximately 630 of the donors applied high-throughput TCR beta sequencing to assess whether each TCR beta V gene segment acted as functional or pseudogenic. Class I and class II HLA loci were covered by the typing at four-digit resolution. Among about 410 genotyped donors of the cohort, an average of roughly 230,000 unique TCR beta nucleotide sequences was sequenced per donor, of which about 18% were non-productive. All discovery cohort repertoires had been generated on a single sequencing platform. A later genetic analysis took genome-wide SNP genotypes for about 55% of the 666 donors and used that subset as a discovery cohort. The number of donors typed differed by locus, with about 629-640 for A, B, C, DRB1 and DQB1, around 520 for DQA1, under 610 for DPA1, and around 460 for DPB1. The study was designed to test whether signatures of past pathogen exposure could be identified by cataloging public T cell receptors. An early release that covered 500 to 800 HLA-typed donors contained approximately 300 gigabases of sequencing data and some 87 million unique TCR sequences. A separate validation cohort of approximately 130 different subjects was used in addition to the roughly 670-subject first cohort. Rather than drawing on any new phenotypic data, the later analysis identified candidate immune exposures from TCR beta sequences and the way those sequences occurred across donors. Of the roughly 390 genotyped donors, roughly 76% were placed in the genetic ancestry cluster associated with self-reported Caucasian donors. A later analysis re-examined previously published TCR beta repertoires from about 700 donors and added high-resolution HLA genotyping to investigate patterns of TCR occurrence. The T cell repertoires of several hundred subjects were profiled by immunosequencing and related to cytomegalovirus serostatus. Donor age, sex, ethnicity and CMV serostatus were collected together with the repertoire data.

Its CDR3 holds 16 amino acids, cysteine through phenylalanine. Only CDR3 DNA is held: 48 bases, read in frame from base 1. The germline V gene specifies SGHDT as CDR1 and YYEEEE as CDR2. V loses 3 bases, J loses 0 bases, and the germline ends lie 16 bases apart. The library relied on the immunoSEQ multiplex PCR assay. The multiplex PCR relied on a mix of 60 forward primers for TCR Vbeta segments and 13 reverse primers for TCR Jbeta segments. The CDR3 region of rearranged TCR beta genes was amplified from genomic DNA by a multiplex PCR assay. The amplified TCR beta libraries were sequenced on the Illumina HiSeq System as 87-base-pair reads. The study's own analysis went as follows. Across the 500 to 850 repertoires, a later analysis counted approximately 83 million unique TCR beta chains, 9.5 million to 13 million of which were shared by at least two donors. A nearest-neighbor algorithm error-corrected the raw reads and collapsed the reads into unique sequences, merging closely related sequences to remove PCR and sequencing errors. To assign V, D and J gene segments, CDR3 sequences were aligned to IMGT reference sequences. For a sequence to be retained, a match of at least six nucleotides was required to both a V gene segment and a J gene segment. Rearrangements were classified as productive when the CDR3 lacked stop codons and remained in frame with V and J, and all other rearrangements were classified as non-productive. CDR3 was defined according to IMGT convention as the region running from the second conserved V-encoded cysteine to the conserved J-encoded phenylalanine. In an earlier analysis of roughly 610 of the donors, sequences lacking an unambiguous match to a single V gene segment were excluded. In an earlier analysis of 500 to 750 of the donors, V segments were called functional above 56.7% productive rearrangements and were called segregating when the between-donor standard deviation exceeded 5%. To diagnose cytomegalovirus status from the catalog of TCR beta chain sequences, a statistical classification framework was built. In a later analysis, V and J genes were assigned by comparing TCR nucleotide sequences against IMGT/GENE-DB human TR gene sequences. A later analysis assigned CDR3 sequences and most-parsimonious VDJ recombination scenarios with the TCRdist pipeline. A later analysis defined each TCR beta chain by its CDR3 amino acid sequence plus V-gene family, and excluded reads lacking a unique V-gene family. To address suspected cross-contamination and a sequencing artifact, a later analysis removed a few hundred highly shared, low-generation-probability nucleotide sequences. A later analysis calculated a clonal expansion index for each public chain from normalized within-repertoire ranks of inferred template counts. In a later analysis, generation probabilities were computed with a VDJ recombination model fitted to out-of-frame rearrangements, and the resulting probabilities were checked against IGoR. In a later analysis, TCR-TCR, TCR-HLA and TCR-CMV co-occurrence was scored with hypergeometric tests, and a repertoire-size bias correction was applied to TCR pairs. A later analysis estimated false discovery rates by permuting HLA or CMV assignments 20 times. In a later analysis, co-occurring TCRs were grouped using DBSCAN, and TCRdist sequence similarity was added for clustering within HLA-allele-positive subsets. Repertoires with fewer than 30,000 or more than 120,000 public chains, plus five repertoires with anomalous nucleotide sharing, were excluded from co-occurrence clustering. The source is immuneACCESS, and TCRdb retained only in-frame sequences with V and J called. Part of the clones is not carried over; for the studies checked, unresolved V genes explain less than half of this, and the remainder is unexplained. The D gene and trimming were derived from the DNA, and the V and J assignments and clone size from that table. The table for this sample lists roughly 200,000 clones; approximately 9.5% of them were counted only once. The top ten clonotypes cover approximately 1.3% of the sample.

The cohort was made up of about 670 healthy bone marrow donors. At the time of sampling, all cohort members were nominally healthy, though unrecorded immune exposures were likely present. The donor was CMV seropositive and was included in the group of 270 or so seropositive cohort members. Each donor provided a peripheral blood sample, and peripheral blood mononuclear cells were used for TCR beta sequencing. Genomic DNA extraction from the blood cell samples was performed with the Qiagen DNeasy Blood Extraction Kit. The full study reports these points: The earlier analysis of around 600 of the donors excluded roughly 17 rarely observed V segments, including chromosome 9 orphons, because counts were too low. In a later analysis, several top co-occurrence clusters were reported to appear linked to parvovirus B19, influenza, CMV and Epstein-Barr virus. In a later analysis, TCR association rates were found to vary across HLA loci, with the most associated TCRs seen for DRB1 alleles and the fewest for HLA-C alleles. When HLA alleles, especially DR and DQ, strongly co-occurred, TCR associations were difficult to assign to individual alleles. The presence/absence analyses assumed that sequencing depth was roughly uniform across donors, and that assumption may not be true. A group of highly shared sequence variants was considered likely to be a technical artifact of the sequencing pipeline. It was suggested by the authors that the approach could potentially be generalized to other disease states and immunological phenotypes. A later analysis associated about 17,000 TCR beta sequences with specific HLA alleles at a false discovery rate of 0.05. Compared with the roughly 720-donor mean, donors in an Asian-associated ancestry cluster had fewer N-insertions in productive TCRs, according to a later genetic analysis. Most CMV-associated TCR beta chains appeared to be HLA-restricted in a later analysis, and the HLA associations seemed to be driven largely by CMV exposure. In this cohort, only TCR beta chains were sequenced, and detectable features were limited by the absence of alpha or paired-chain data. Three of the identified cytomegalovirus-associated TCR beta chains were confirmed in vitro to be specific for cytomegalovirus antigens. In both the original and validation cohorts, the classifier was reported to diagnose cytomegalovirus status with high specificity and sensitivity. V-gene and J-gene trimming of TCR beta chains was associated with a missense DCLRE1C variant in a later genetic analysis, and the association was replicated in an independent cohort. A total of about 150 TCR beta chains were listed by the study as associated with cytomegalovirus. In an earlier analysis of 587 of the donors, most TCR beta V segments were observed in productive rearrangements about 87% or about 30% of the time, broadly matching IMGT annotations. While some public TCRs were present in many individuals, most TCR sequences turned up only very rarely across donors. A further reported finding was that TCR beta sequences accurately predicted the HLA-A and HLA-B alleles for most subjects in the first cohort. Some IMGT-functional V segments, including TRBV6-2 and TRBV6-3, could not be told apart with the 87-base-pair reads, so those segments were excluded. Immune exposure information for the cohort was limited to CMV serostatus. In a later analysis, HLA-associated TCR beta chains showed more clonal expansion and lower generation probabilities than non-associated chains that were equally common. Because HLA typing was missing for some donors at each locus, association tests included only the typed subset. Linkage disequilibrium might explain the correlated functional status among segregating V segments, but an unknown experimental factor could not be ruled out.

Material for sequencing was PBMCs. Here the chain combines TRBV5-6 and TRBJ2-7, with a tentative D gene TRBD2 over 6 matching bases. The receptor's source is a woman aged 25 to 45 in good health and CMV-seropositive. In nucleotides, the sequence is TGTGCCAGCAGCTACGGATGGCAGGGACTCTCCTACGAGCAGTACTTC. It is translated as CASSYGWQGLSYEQYF.